A selection of T cell receptor beta chains follows, all from one sample in a study of T-cell reconstitution after alpha-beta-depleted transplantation in children. TCRdb re-called the PCR reads through MiXCR, storing one row per CDR3 protein. The table has under 850,000 distinct CDR3 sequences, roughly 14% seen once. The input for sequencing was PBMCs, taken before TCRalphabeta/CD19-depleted stem cell transplant. The receptors derive from a girl aged 2 to 10 with congenital amegakaryocytic thrombocytopenia, due to receive a stem cell transplant. CDR3s include the opening cysteine and the closing phenylalanine or tryptophan. Fields, in order: clone size, V gene, J gene, D gene, CDR3 protein, CDR3 DNA. A D gene is named only where the DNA matches it firmly. Some rows have no size entry. The others give once, few or many, or a class for an expanded clone.

clone size: -; V gene: TRBV28; J gene: TRBJ2-2; D gene: TRBD2; CDR3 protein: CASSFFSGTNTGELFF; CDR3 DNA: TGTGCCAGCAGTTTTTTTAGCGGGACAAACACCGGGGAGCTGTTTTTT
clone size: many; V gene: TRBV20-1; J gene: TRBJ2-7; D gene: TRBD1; CDR3 protein: CSAKTGGFGYEQYF; CDR3 DNA: TGCAGTGCTAAAACAGGGGGCTTTGGTTACGAGCAGTACTTC
clone size: many; V gene: TRBV14; J gene: TRBJ2-1; D gene: TRBD2; CDR3 protein: CASSQRLANEQFF; CDR3 DNA: TGTGCCAGCAGCCAGAGACTAGCCAATGAGCAGTTCTTC
clone size: many; V gene: TRBV7-2; J gene: TRBJ2-2; D gene: -; CDR3 protein: CASSLRGEFTGELFF; CDR3 DNA: TGTGCCAGCAGCTTGAGAGGGGAGTTCACCGGGGAGCTGTTTTTT
clone size: -; V gene: TRBV30; J gene: TRBJ2-7; D gene: -; CDR3 protein: CAWGRLGGGASYEQYF; CDR3 DNA: TGTGCCTGGGGACGGTTGGGGGGTGGGGCGTCCTACGAGCAGTACTTC
clone size: many; V gene: TRBV20-1; J gene: TRBJ2-7; D gene: -; CDR3 protein: CSARPERSPYEQYF; CDR3 DNA: TGCAGTGCTAGGCCGGAGCGGAGTCCCTACGAGCAGTACTTC
clone size: many; V gene: TRBV12-3/TRBV12-4; J gene: TRBJ1-5; D gene: TRBD1; CDR3 protein: CASSFRQGGPQHF; CDR3 DNA: TGTGCCAGCAGTTTTCGACAGGGCGGACCCCAGCATTTT
clone size: many; V gene: TRBV20-1; J gene: TRBJ1-1; D gene: TRBD1; CDR3 protein: CSATQGQMNTEAFF; CDR3 DNA: TGCAGTGCTACACAGGGGCAAATGAACACTGAAGCTTTCTTT
clone size: many; V gene: TRBV20-1; J gene: TRBJ2-5; D gene: -; CDR3 protein: CSARTGGQETQYF; CDR3 DNA: TGCAGTGCTAGGACCGGGGGTCAAGAGACCCAGTACTTC
clone size: many; V gene: TRBV4-1; J gene: TRBJ2-1; D gene: TRBD2; CDR3 protein: CASSPRTSGSNEQFF; CDR3 DNA: TGCGCCAGCAGCCCTAGGACTAGCGGGAGCAATGAGCAGTTCTTC
clone size: many; V gene: TRBV7-2; J gene: TRBJ1-6; D gene: -; CDR3 protein: CASSLRGANSPLHF; CDR3 DNA: TGTGCCAGCAGCTTACGAGGGGCTAATTCACCCCTCCACTTT
clone size: -; V gene: TRBV10-2; J gene: TRBJ2-2; D gene: -; CDR3 protein: CASRTVDTGELFF; CDR3 DNA: TGCGCCAGCAGAACCGTTGACACCGGGGAGCTGTTTTTT
clone size: few; V gene: TRBV10-1; J gene: TRBJ2-1; D gene: -; CDR3 protein: CASSVATGREQFF; CDR3 DNA: TGCGCCAGCAGTGTGGCCACAGGGCGTGAGCAGTTCTTC
clone size: many; V gene: TRBV27; J gene: TRBJ1-4; D gene: TRBD1; CDR3 protein: CASSPGTGIRNEKLFF; CDR3 DNA: TGTGCCAGCAGTCCAGGGACAGGGATTAGGAATGAAAAACTGTTTTTT
clone size: -; V gene: TRBV20-1; J gene: TRBJ2-7; D gene: -; CDR3 protein: CSARDQGSYEQYF; CDR3 DNA: TGCAGTGCTAGAGATCAGGGGTCCTACGAGCAGTACTTC
clone size: many; V gene: TRBV5-1; J gene: TRBJ2-5; D gene: -; CDR3 protein: CASSGSETQYF; CDR3 DNA: TGCGCCAGCAGCGGTTCAGAGACCCAGTACTTC
clone size: many; V gene: TRBV29-1; J gene: TRBJ2-1; D gene: TRBD2; CDR3 protein: CSVEEGLAGGFEQFF; CDR3 DNA: TGCAGCGTTGAAGAGGGATTAGCGGGAGGCTTCGAGCAGTTCTTC
clone size: many; V gene: TRBV28; J gene: TRBJ2-1; D gene: -; CDR3 protein: CASSFSKGSYNEQFF; CDR3 DNA: TGTGCCAGCAGTTTTTCGAAAGGGTCCTACAATGAGCAGTTCTTC
clone size: -; V gene: TRBV19; J gene: TRBJ1-1; D gene: -; CDR3 protein: CASGADSFGTEAFF; CDR3 DNA: TGTGCCAGTGGGGCGGACAGCTTCGGGACTGAAGCTTTCTTT
clone size: few; V gene: TRBV3-1; J gene: TRBJ2-7; D gene: TRBD2; CDR3 protein: CASSQLPLRTSGNHEQYF; CDR3 DNA: TGTGCCAGCAGCCAACTGCCCCTCCGGACTAGCGGGAACCACGAGCAGTACTTC
clone size: -; V gene: TRBV5-1; J gene: TRBJ2-1; D gene: TRBD1; CDR3 protein: CASSLVGTADNEQFF; CDR3 DNA: TGCGCCAGCAGCTTGGTTGGGACAGCTGACAATGAGCAGTTCTTC
clone size: few; V gene: TRBV7-9; J gene: TRBJ1-1; D gene: -; CDR3 protein: CASSLAPTLGEAFF; CDR3 DNA: TGTGCCAGCAGCTTAGCGCCGACACTCGGAGAAGCTTTCTTT
clone size: few; V gene: TRBV7-3; J gene: TRBJ2-7; D gene: TRBD2; CDR3 protein: CASSPGTSQKQYF; CDR3 DNA: TGTGCCAGCAGCCCTGGGACTAGCCAAAAGCAGTACTTC
clone size: -; V gene: TRBV25-1; J gene: TRBJ2-1; D gene: -; CDR3 protein: CASSSLRGASHEQFF; CDR3 DNA: TGTGCCAGCAGTTCCCTGAGGGGGGCTAGTCATGAGCAGTTCTTC
clone size: -; V gene: TRBV12-3/TRBV12-4; J gene: TRBJ2-3; D gene: TRBD2; CDR3 protein: CASSKLAGHTDTQYF; CDR3 DNA: TGTGCCAGCAGTAAACTAGCGGGGCACACAGATACGCAGTATTTT
clone size: many; V gene: TRBV20-1; J gene: TRBJ1-5; D gene: -; CDR3 protein: CSARGIEVETGQPQHF; CDR3 DNA: TGCAGTGCTAGAGGAATTGAGGTAGAAACGGGTCAGCCCCAGCATTTT
clone size: -; V gene: TRBV29-1; J gene: TRBJ2-1; D gene: TRBD2; CDR3 protein: CSVRLAANEQFF; CDR3 DNA: TGCAGCGTCAGACTAGCTGCGAATGAGCAGTTCTTC
clone size: -; V gene: TRBV29-1; J gene: TRBJ2-5; D gene: -; CDR3 protein: CSPRPHRTQYF; CDR3 DNA: TGCAGCCCCCGCCCCCACCGGACCCAGTACTTC
clone size: -; V gene: TRBV7-6; J gene: TRBJ2-3; D gene: -; CDR3 protein: CAGSTALCATDTQYF; CDR3 DNA: TGTGCCGGATCGACAGCACTGTGTGCCACAGATACGCAGTATTTT
clone size: few; V gene: TRBV5-1; J gene: TRBJ2-1; D gene: -; CDR3 protein: CASSPGTIPYNEQFF; CDR3 DNA: TGCGCCAGCAGCCCAGGGACGATCCCGTACAATGAGCAGTTCTTC
clone size: many; V gene: TRBV29-1; J gene: TRBJ1-1; D gene: TRBD1; CDR3 protein: CSARSSAQGAAEAFF; CDR3 DNA: TGCAGCGCCCGTTCCTCCGCTCAGGGGGCCGCTGAAGCTTTCTTT
clone size: few; V gene: TRBV2; J gene: TRBJ2-7; D gene: TRBD2; CDR3 protein: CASRLTSGSDEQYF; CDR3 DNA: TGTGCCAGCAGGTTGACTAGCGGGAGCGACGAGCAGTACTTC
clone size: -; V gene: TRBV7-2; J gene: TRBJ2-5; D gene: TRBD2; CDR3 protein: CASSASRLAGGDTQYF; CDR3 DNA: TGTGCCAGCAGCGCCTCCCGACTAGCGGGGGGGGATACCCAGTACTTC
clone size: -; V gene: TRBV3-1; J gene: TRBJ2-2; D gene: TRBD2; CDR3 protein: CATCQDIGGLAHTGELFF; CDR3 DNA: TGTGCCACCTGCCAAGATATAGGCGGACTAGCACACACCGGGGAGCTGTTTTTT
clone size: many; V gene: TRBV6-4; J gene: TRBJ1-1; D gene: TRBD1; CDR3 protein: CASSLQGRNTEAFF; CDR3 DNA: TGCGCCAGCAGCCTACAGGGGCGAAACACTGAAGCTTTCTTT
clone size: many; V gene: TRBV5-1; J gene: TRBJ2-1; D gene: -; CDR3 protein: CASREDSYNEQFF; CDR3 DNA: TGCGCCAGCAGAGAGGACAGCTACAATGAGCAGTTCTTC
clone size: -; V gene: TRBV9; J gene: TRBJ2-1; D gene: -; CDR3 protein: CASSDGRSGYNEQFF; CDR3 DNA: TGTGCCAGCAGCGATGGGCGGAGCGGATACAATGAGCAGTTCTTC
clone size: many; V gene: TRBV10-3; J gene: TRBJ2-5; D gene: -; CDR3 protein: CAGSPRGDLFNQETQYF; CDR3 DNA: TGTGCCGGTTCGCCTAGGGGGGACCTCTTTAACCAAGAGACCCAGTACTTC
clone size: once; V gene: TRBV5-1; J gene: TRBJ1-4; D gene: -; CDR3 protein: CASSLALGSNEKLFF; CDR3 DNA: TGCGCCAGCAGCTTGGCCCTCGGGTCTAATGAAAAACTGTTTTTT
clone size: -; V gene: TRBV25-1; J gene: TRBJ2-1; D gene: -; CDR3 protein: CASSAQDRGNEQFF; CDR3 DNA: TGTGCCAGCAGTGCCCAGGACAGAGGGAATGAGCAGTTCTTC
clone size: few; V gene: TRBV29-1; J gene: TRBJ2-5; D gene: -; CDR3 protein: CSVVPGHEGGTQYF; CDR3 DNA: TGCAGCGTAGTCCCGGGACATGAGGGAGGGACCCAGTACTTC
clone size: -; V gene: TRBV5-1; J gene: TRBJ2-7; D gene: TRBD2; CDR3 protein: CASSSAGYLAGGSLGEQYF; CDR3 DNA: TGCGCCAGCAGCTCGGCGGGGTATCTAGCGGGAGGCTCACTGGGGGAGCAGTACTTC
clone size: -; V gene: TRBV12-3/TRBV12-4; J gene: TRBJ2-3; D gene: -; CDR3 protein: CASSFGQRGQYF; CDR3 DNA: TGTGCCAGCAGTTTTGGCCAGCGTGGGCAGTATTTT
clone size: -; V gene: TRBV7-9; J gene: TRBJ1-2; D gene: -; CDR3 protein: CASSLEMWQGYGYTF; CDR3 DNA: TGTGCCAGCAGCCTCGAAATGTGGCAGGGGTATGGCTACACCTTC
clone size: few; V gene: TRBV12-3/TRBV12-4; J gene: TRBJ1-1; D gene: -; CDR3 protein: CASSLRAGGTDYTEAFF; CDR3 DNA: TGTGCCAGCAGTTTACGGGCCGGGGGTACCGATTACACTGAAGCTTTCTTT
clone size: many; V gene: TRBV24-1; J gene: TRBJ2-3; D gene: TRBD2; CDR3 protein: CATSDSRRLAGARTDTQYF; CDR3 DNA: TGTGCCACCAGTGATTCGAGGAGACTAGCGGGAGCGCGCACAGATACGCAGTATTTT
clone size: -; V gene: TRBV20-1; J gene: TRBJ2-7; D gene: -; CDR3 protein: CSASLLVSSLYEQYF; CDR3 DNA: TGCAGTGCTAGTTTACTAGTAAGTTCCCTGTACGAGCAGTACTTC
clone size: -; V gene: TRBV4-1; J gene: TRBJ2-2; D gene: TRBD2; CDR3 protein: CASSHPPLAGETTNTGELFF; CDR3 DNA: TGCGCCAGCAGCCACCCCCCACTAGCGGGGGAAACAACGAACACCGGGGAGCTGTTTTTT
clone size: few; V gene: TRBV6-1; J gene: TRBJ2-5; D gene: -; CDR3 protein: CASRKNDGLQETQYF; CDR3 DNA: TGTGCCAGCAGAAAGAACGACGGACTTCAAGAGACCCAGTACTTC
clone size: few; V gene: TRBV28; J gene: TRBJ2-7; D gene: -; CDR3 protein: CASSLGGWSSTEQYF; CDR3 DNA: TGTGCCAGCAGTTTAGGGGGGTGGAGTTCCACGGAGCAGTACTTC
clone size: many; V gene: TRBV5-1; J gene: TRBJ2-1; D gene: -; CDR3 protein: CASSFQSPGPYNEQFF; CDR3 DNA: TGCGCCAGCAGCTTTCAGTCGCCCGGCCCCTACAATGAGCAGTTCTTC